This T cell receptor beta chain was retrieved from a study of blood T cells in healthy people across ages. Regarding the study as a whole: Diversity of TCR beta correlated strongly with naive T cell percentage. Observed TCR beta diversity per million T cells went down as age went up. This fall followed a roughly linear course with age. When one million T cells were used, diversity estimates were thought to be underestimates.

With a J-beta primer mix and a sample-barcoded 5' primer, a second PCR ran about 7 to 12 cycles. TCRdb itself ran the 5' RACE reads through MiXCR, one entry per CDR3 protein. Of 1.5 million to 2 million distinct CDR3 sequences in the sample, roughly two fifths were seen once. Remarks on this clonotype: No antigen is known for it.

V lost 3 bases, J lost 6 bases, and 8 bases lay in between. CDR1 SQVTM and CDR2 ANQGSEA come from the germline V gene. This CDR3 has 11 amino acids. V usage is TRBV29-1 and J usage is TRBJ1-2, with D possibly matching TRBD1 (5 bases). The TCR comes from a human donor in good health. Input material: blood. CDR3: CSVESGHGYTF. CDR3 nucleotide sequence: TGCAGCGTTGAGTCGGGGCATGGCTACACCTTC.